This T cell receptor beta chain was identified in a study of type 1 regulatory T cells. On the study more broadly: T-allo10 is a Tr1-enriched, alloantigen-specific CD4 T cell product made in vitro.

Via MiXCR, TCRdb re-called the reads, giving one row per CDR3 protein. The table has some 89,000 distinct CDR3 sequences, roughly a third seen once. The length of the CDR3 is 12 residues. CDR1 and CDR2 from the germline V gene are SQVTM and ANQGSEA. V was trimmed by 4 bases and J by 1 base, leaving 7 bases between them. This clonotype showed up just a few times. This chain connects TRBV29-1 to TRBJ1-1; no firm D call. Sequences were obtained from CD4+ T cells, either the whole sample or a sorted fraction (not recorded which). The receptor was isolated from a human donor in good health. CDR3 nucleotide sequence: TGCAGCGTTGCCCGAGGGAACACTGAAGCTTTCTTT. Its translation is CSVARGNTEAFF.